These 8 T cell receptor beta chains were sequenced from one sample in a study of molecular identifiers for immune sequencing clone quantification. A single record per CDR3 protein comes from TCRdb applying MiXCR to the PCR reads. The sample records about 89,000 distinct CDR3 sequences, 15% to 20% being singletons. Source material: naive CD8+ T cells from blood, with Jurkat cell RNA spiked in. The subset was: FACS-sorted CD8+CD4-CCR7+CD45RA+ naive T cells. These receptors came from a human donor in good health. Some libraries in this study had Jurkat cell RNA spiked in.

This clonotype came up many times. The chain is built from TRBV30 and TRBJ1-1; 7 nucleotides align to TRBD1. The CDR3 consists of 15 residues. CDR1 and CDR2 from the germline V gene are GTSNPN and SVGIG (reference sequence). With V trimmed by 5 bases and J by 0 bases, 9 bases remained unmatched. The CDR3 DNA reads TGTGCCTGGGGCCCAGGGGGTCTGATGAACACTGAAGCTTTCTTT. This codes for CAWGPGGLMNTEAFF.

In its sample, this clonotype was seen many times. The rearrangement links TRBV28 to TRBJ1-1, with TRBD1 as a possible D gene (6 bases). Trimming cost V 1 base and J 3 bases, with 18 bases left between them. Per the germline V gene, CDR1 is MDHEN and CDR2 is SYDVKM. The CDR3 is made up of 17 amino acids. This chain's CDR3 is CASSLSGRGERYTEAFF. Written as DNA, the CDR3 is TGTGCCAGCAGTTTATCCGGGAGGGGGGAGAGGTACACTGAAGCTTTCTTT.

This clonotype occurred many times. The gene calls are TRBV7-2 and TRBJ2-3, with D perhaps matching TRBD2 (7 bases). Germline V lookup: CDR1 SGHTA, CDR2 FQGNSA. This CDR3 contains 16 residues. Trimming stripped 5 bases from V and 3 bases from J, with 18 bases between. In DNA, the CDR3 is TGTGCCAGCAGCAACCCGGTGGGGGGGCGTACAGATACGCAGTATTTT. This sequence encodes CASSNPVGGRTDTQYF.

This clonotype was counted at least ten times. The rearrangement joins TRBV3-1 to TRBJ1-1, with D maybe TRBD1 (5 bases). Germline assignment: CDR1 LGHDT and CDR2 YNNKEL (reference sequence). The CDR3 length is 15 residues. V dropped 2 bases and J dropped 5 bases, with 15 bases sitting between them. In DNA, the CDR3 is TGTGCCAGCAGCCAAATATTGGCAGGGTCGACTGAAGCTTTCTTT. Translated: CASSQILAGSTEAFF.

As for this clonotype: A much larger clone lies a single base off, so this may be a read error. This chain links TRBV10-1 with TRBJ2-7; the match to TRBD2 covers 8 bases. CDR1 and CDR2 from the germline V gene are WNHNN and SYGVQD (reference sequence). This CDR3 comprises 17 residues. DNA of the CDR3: TGCACCAGCAGTATGGGCGGGGGGCCCGATAAATCCTACGAGCAGTACTTC. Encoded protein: CTSSMGGGPDKSYEQYF.

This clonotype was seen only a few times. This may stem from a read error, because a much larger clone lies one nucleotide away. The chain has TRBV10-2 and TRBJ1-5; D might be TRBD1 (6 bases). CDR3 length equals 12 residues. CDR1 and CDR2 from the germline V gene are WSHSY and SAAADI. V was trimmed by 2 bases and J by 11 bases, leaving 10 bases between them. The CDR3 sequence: CASSEPTGTQHF. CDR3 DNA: TGCGCCAGCAGTGAGCCGACAGGTACCCAGCATTTT.

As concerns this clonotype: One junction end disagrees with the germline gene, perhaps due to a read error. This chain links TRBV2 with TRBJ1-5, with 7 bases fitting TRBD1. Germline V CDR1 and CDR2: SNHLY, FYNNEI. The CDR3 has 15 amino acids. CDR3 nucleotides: TGTGCCGGCAGTGAAGGGGCAGGGGGTGATCAGCCCCAGCAGTTT. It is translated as CAGSEGAGGDQPQQF.

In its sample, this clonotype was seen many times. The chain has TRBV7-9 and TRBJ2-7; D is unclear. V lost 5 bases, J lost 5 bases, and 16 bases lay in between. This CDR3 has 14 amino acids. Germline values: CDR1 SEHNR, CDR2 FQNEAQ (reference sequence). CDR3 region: CASSPENLPHEQYF. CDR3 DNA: TGTGCCAGCAGCCCGGAGAACCTCCCCCACGAGCAGTACTTC.